The 4 T cell receptor beta chains listed next were all sequenced from one sample in a study of cytotoxic CD8 clonotypes in ibrutinib-treated CLL. Libraries were prepared by immunoSEQ multiplex PCR; TCRdb keeps only in-frame clonotypes and omits some of them. The sample has over 110,000 clones, around 93% seen once; the top ten hold about a tenth. Source: PBMCs, taken after 12 months of ibrutinib treatment. The source is a human donor with chronic lymphocytic leukemia.

The table lists this clone with a count of one. J is TRBJ2-1 and V is TRBV19; 7 positions match TRBD1. From germline, CDR1 is LNHDA and CDR2 SQIVND (reference sequence). J lost 11 bases, V lost 4 bases, and 11 bases had no gene match. This CDR3 region has 14 residues. For the CDR3, the DNA is TGTGCCAGTAGTACCCCGATAGAGGGGGCTCAGCAGTTCTTC. As protein: CASSTPIEGAQQFF.

The chain recombines TRBV7-9 with TRBJ1-1; maybe TRBD1 (6 bases). V was clipped by 3 bases and J by 4 bases, with 21 bases between them. Germline V CDR1 and CDR2: SEHNR, FQNEAQ (reference sequence). CDR3 length: 17 residues. The CDR3 here is CASSFQIKQGIGTEAFF. CDR3 bases: TGTGCCAGCAGCTTTCAGATTAAACAGGGAATCGGCACTGAAGCTTTCTTT. Full variable domain (missing parts from reference TRBV7-9 and TRBJ1-1): DTGVSQNPRHKITKRGQNVTFRCDPISEHNRLYWYRQTLGQGPEFLTYFQNEAQLEKSRLLSDRFSAERPKGSFSTLEIQRTEQGDSAMYLCASSFQIKQGIGTEAFFGQGTRLTVV.

The CDR3 DNA is TGTGCCAGCAGCCCTGTCCCGCCACCTTACAATGAGCAGTTCTTC. Translation gives CASSPVPPPYNEQFF. This chain uses TRBV14 with TRBJ2-1, with unresolved D. The CDR3 length is 15 residues. Germline CDR1 reads SGHDN; CDR2 reads FVKESK. V lost 4 bases and J 4 bases, leaving 14 bases between the germline ends.

J is TRBJ2-1 and V is TRBV2, with TRBD2 as a possible D gene (5 bases). This CDR3 has 16 amino acids. V was clipped by 2 bases and J by 9 bases, with 20 bases between them. The germline CDR1 and CDR2 sequences are SNHLY and FYNNEI. CDR3 region: CASSEYRLGIASEQFF. In DNA form, the CDR3 reads TGTGCCAGCAGTGAATATAGACTCGGGATAGCTTCTGAGCAGTTCTTC.